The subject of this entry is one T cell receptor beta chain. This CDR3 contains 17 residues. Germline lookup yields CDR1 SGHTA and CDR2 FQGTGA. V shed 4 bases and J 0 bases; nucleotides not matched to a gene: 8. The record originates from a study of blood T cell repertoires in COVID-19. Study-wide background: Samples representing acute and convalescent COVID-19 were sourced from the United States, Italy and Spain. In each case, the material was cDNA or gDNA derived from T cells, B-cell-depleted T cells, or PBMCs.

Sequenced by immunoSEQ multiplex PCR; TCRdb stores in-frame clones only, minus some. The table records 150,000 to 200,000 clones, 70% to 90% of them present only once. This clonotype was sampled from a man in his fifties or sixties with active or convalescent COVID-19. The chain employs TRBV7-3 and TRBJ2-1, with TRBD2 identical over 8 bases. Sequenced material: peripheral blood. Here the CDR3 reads CASSSTPGGSSYNEQFF. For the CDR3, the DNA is TGTGCCAGCAGCTCGACGCCGGGGGGGAGCTCCTACAATGAGCAGTTCTTC. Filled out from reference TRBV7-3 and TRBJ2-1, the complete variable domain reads GAGVSQTPSNKVTEKGKYVELRCDPISGHTALYWYRQSLGQGPEFLIYFQGTGAADDSGLPNDRFFAVRPEGSVSTLKIQRTERGDSAVYLCASSSTPGGSSYNEQFFGPGTRLTVL.